These 12 T cell receptor beta chains came from one sample sequenced in a study of cytomegalovirus exposure and HLA in healthy donors. Clones were sequenced by immunoSEQ multiplex PCR, and TCRdb holds only the in-frame ones, with some missing. The sample holds roughly 150,000 clones, approximately 90% seen once. The sample was PBMCs. These receptor sequences come from a man aged 18 to 30 in good health and CMV-seronegative.

V is TRBV29-1 and J is TRBJ2-1; D is perhaps TRBD2 (6 bases). CDR1 and CDR2 from the germline V gene are SQVTM and ANQGSEA. The CDR3 is made up of 12 amino acids. V was trimmed by 6 bases and J by 6 bases, leaving 12 bases between them. In nucleotides, the CDR3 is TGCAGCGTCCCTGAGGGAGGCAATGAGCAGTTCTTC. It is translated as CSVPEGGNEQFF.

The chain is built from TRBV6-1 and TRBJ1-1; 7 bases align to TRBD1. V was pared by 8 bases and J by 1 base, with 10 bases of the junction left unmatched. CDR3 length: 15 residues. Looked up from germline, CDR1 is MNHNS and CDR2 is SASEGT. In DNA form, the CDR3 reads TGTGCCAGCTCCACACGGGGACAGCCGAACACTGAAGCTTTCTTT. Protein sequence: CASSTRGQPNTEAFF.

This chain joins TRBV5-6 and TRBJ2-1, with 7 bases lining up with TRBD1. This CDR3 contains 11 residues. The germline gives CDR1 SGHDT, CDR2 YYEEEE. Losses at the gene ends were 1 base for V and 14 bases for J; bases not matched to a gene: 3. In DNA form, the CDR3 reads TGTGCCAGCAGCTTGACTCAGGGGGAGTTCTTC. This gives the protein CASSLTQGEFF.

The chain uses TRBV4-1 and TRBJ2-3, with TRBD2 matching 14 bases. Germline V gene data show CDR1 as MGHRA and CDR2 as YSYEKL. V shed 2 bases, J shed 1 base, and the junction held 11 bases outside the gene matches. This CDR3 comprises 20 residues. DNA of the CDR3: TGCGCCAGCAGCCAACGACCGGGACTAGCGGGAGAAGAGGGCACAGATACGCAGTATTTT. As protein: CASSQRPGLAGEEGTDTQYF.

This clone was seen just once. The J gene is TRBJ2-6, the V gene TRBV7-9; TRBD2 matches 8 bases. This CDR3 is 17 amino acids long. Germline V CDR1 and CDR2: SEHNR, FQNEAQ (reference sequence). V trimming: 4 bases; J trimming: 0 bases; junction bases outside the gene matches: 5. The CDR3, as DNA: TGTGCCAGCAGCTGGGATGGACTAGCCTCTGGGGCCAACGTCCTGACTTTC. Translation: CASSWDGLASGANVLTF.

The chain has TRBV4-2 and TRBJ2-5, with a tentative D call TRBD1 (6 bases). Germline V lookup: CDR1 LGHNA, CDR2 YNFKEQ. CDR3 length: 15 amino acids. Between the trimmed V and J ends, which lost 0 bases and 1 base, there was a span of 9 bases. Written as DNA, the CDR3 is TGTGCCAGCAGCCAAGATCGGACAGTCCAAGAGACCCAGTACTTC. It specifies CASSQDRTVQETQYF.

This clone is a singleton in its sample. This chain connects TRBV7-9 to TRBJ1-3, with a possible D match to TRBD1 (5 bases). Germline-derived CDR1 and CDR2 are SEHNR and FQNEAQ (reference sequence). Trimming cost V 5 bases and J 1 base, with 9 bases left between them. The length of the CDR3 is 14 residues. CDR3 loop: CASSHRGSGNTIYF. In DNA, the CDR3 is TGTGCCAGCAGCCATAGGGGATCTGGAAACACCATATATTTT.

Only a few counts were recorded for this clone. The chain employs TRBV5-4 and TRBJ2-5, with D maybe TRBD2 (7 bases). V was pared by 1 base and J by 2 bases, with 9 bases between. Germline V gene lookup returns CDR1 SGHNT and CDR2 YYREEE (reference sequence). CDR3 length equals 14 residues. The CDR3 nucleotides read TGTGCCAGCAGCTTGAGGGGGGGGCAAGAGACCCAGTACTTC. Protein sequence: CASSLRGGQETQYF.

This rearrangement joins TRBV5-6 to TRBJ1-2; 8 positions agree with TRBD1. CDR1 SGHDT and CDR2 YYEEEE come from the germline V gene. J lost 4 bases, V lost 5 bases, and 13 bases had no gene match. The CDR3 is 16 amino acids. The CDR3 is CASRSGGQGGGYGYTF. The CDR3 nucleotides read TGTGCCAGCAGGTCAGGAGGACAGGGAGGAGGCTATGGCTACACCTTC.

The rearrangement uses TRBV5-4 and TRBJ1-5; 7 bases align to TRBD1. The CDR3 has 14 residues. CDR1 is SGHNT and CDR2 is YYREEE in the germline V gene (reference sequence). V shed 3 bases, J shed 4 bases, and the junction held 4 bases outside the gene matches. CDR3 amino acids: CASSSTGTNQPQHF. CDR3 bases: TGTGCCAGCAGCTCGACAGGGACTAATCAGCCCCAGCATTTT.

A few counts support this clone. The V call is TRBV13, the J call TRBJ2-1; perhaps TRBD1 as D (6 bases). The CDR3 has 16 amino acids. Germline-derived CDR1 and CDR2 are PRHDT and FYEKMQ (reference sequence). The ends were cut back, 2 bases at V and 7 bases at J, with 18 bases in the middle. CDR3 region: CASSLSLGAALNEQFF. The CDR3 coding sequence is TGTGCCAGCAGCTTATCTCTGGGGGCGGCTCTTAATGAGCAGTTCTTC.

The chain links TRBV5-1 to TRBJ1-1; D remains ambiguous. Germline V lookup: CDR1 SGHRS, CDR2 YFSETQ. The CDR3 loop spans 12 amino acids. Trimming stripped 0 bases from V and 8 bases from J, with 8 bases between. The CDR3 is CASSLAGLEAFF. The CDR3 DNA follows: TGCGCCAGCAGCTTGGCTGGGCTAGAAGCTTTCTTT.